The clone carrying this TCR beta chain was found many times. The sample is drawn from a study of human T cells and chemical hapten exposure. Documented time point: patch test 3, about 24 weeks after DPC sensitization. Indicated treatment: therapeutic diphenylcyclopropenone sensitization with weekly scalp DPC. The V gene lost 0 bases and the J gene lost 1 base, with 7 bases spanning the gap. Germline values: CDR1 LGHDT, CDR2 YNNKEL (reference sequence). The CDR3 is made up of 14 amino acids. TCRdb reprocessed the RACE reads with MiXCR, giving one entry per CDR3 protein. In the table there are about 89,000 distinct CDR3 sequences, approximately 12% of which are singletons.

The sequences come from whole blood, collected in connection with sensitization to the hapten diphenylcyclopropenone (DPC). The sequence derives from a woman aged 50 to 60 with alopecia areata. Some clones in this sample may be carry-over from other donors' samples. The chain carries TRBV3-1 and TRBJ2-7; no definite D call. The CDR3 nucleotides are TGTGCCAGCAGCCAAGATCAGGCTTCCTACGAGCAGTACTTC. This translates into CASSQDQASYEQYF.